This T cell receptor beta chain was sequenced in a study of siplizumab effects on memory and regulatory T cells. Points from the study as a whole: An assignable phenotype, naive or memory, was missing from roughly 78-96% of proliferating CD4+ or CD8+ clones.

Libraries were prepared by immunoSEQ multiplex PCR; TCRdb keeps only in-frame clonotypes and omits some of them. The repertoire holds about 87,000 clones, with approximately 86% as singletons. This CDR3 spans 13 amino acids. The germline V and J ends were trimmed by 8 bases and 5 bases, with 15 bases remaining between them. Germline CDR1 is SNHLY and CDR2 is FYNNEI. A word on this clone: Its specificity is not known.

This TCR came from a human donor in good health. The chain has TRBV2 and TRBJ2-5; no definite D call. Sequencing was performed on Tregs sorted from blood. The CDR3 sequence is CASSRIRVETQYF. The CDR3, as DNA: TGTGCCAGCTCAAGGATACGGGTGGAGACCCAGTACTTC.